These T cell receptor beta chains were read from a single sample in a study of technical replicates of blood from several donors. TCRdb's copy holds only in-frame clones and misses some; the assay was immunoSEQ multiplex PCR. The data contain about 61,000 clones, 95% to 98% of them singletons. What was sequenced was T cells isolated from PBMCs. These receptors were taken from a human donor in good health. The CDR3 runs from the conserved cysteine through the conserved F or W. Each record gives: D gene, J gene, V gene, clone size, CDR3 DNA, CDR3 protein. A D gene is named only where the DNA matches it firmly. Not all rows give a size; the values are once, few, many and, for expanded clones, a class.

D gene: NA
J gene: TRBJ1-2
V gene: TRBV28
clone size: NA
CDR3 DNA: TGTGCCAGCACGGATCCGCCGGGAGAGGGTGGCTACACCTTC
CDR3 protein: CASTDPPGEGGYTF

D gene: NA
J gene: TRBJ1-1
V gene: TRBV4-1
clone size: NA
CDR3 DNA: TGCGCCAGCAGCCAAATTGGGGGGATTCAGACTGAAGCTTTCTTT
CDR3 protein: CASSQIGGIQTEAFF

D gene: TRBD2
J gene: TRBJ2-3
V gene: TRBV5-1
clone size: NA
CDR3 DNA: TGCGCCAGCAGCTTGGGAAGAAGGGCGGGAGATCTAGATACGCAGTATTTT
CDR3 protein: CASSLGRRAGDLDTQYF

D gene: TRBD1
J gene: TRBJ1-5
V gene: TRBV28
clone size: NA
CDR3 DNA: TGTGCCAGCTGGCGACTGGGACAGGGAAGCAATCAGCCCCAGCATTTT
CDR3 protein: CASWRLGQGSNQPQHF

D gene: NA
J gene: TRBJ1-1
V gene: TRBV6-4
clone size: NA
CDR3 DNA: TGTGCCAGCTCACCAGAGGGAGGGAACACTGAAGCTTTCTTT
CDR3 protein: CASSPEGGNTEAFF

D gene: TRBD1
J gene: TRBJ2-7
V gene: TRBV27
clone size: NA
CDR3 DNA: TGTGCCAGCAGTTTAGTCGCGGACAGGGGGCCTCACGAGCAGTACTTC
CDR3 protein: CASSLVADRGPHEQYF

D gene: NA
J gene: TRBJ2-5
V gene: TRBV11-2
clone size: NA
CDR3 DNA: TGTGCCAGCAGCTCCCCGGGTGTCGAGACCCAGTACTTC
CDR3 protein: CASSSPGVETQYF

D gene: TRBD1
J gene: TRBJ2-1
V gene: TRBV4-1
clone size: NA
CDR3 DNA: TGCGCCAGCAGCCAACGGACAGGGTCGTACAATGAGCAGTTCTTC
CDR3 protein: CASSQRTGSYNEQFF

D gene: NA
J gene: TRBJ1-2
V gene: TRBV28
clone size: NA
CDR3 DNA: TGTGCCACCAAGGACAGTACCAACTATGGCTACACCTTC
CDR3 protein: CATKDSTNYGYTF

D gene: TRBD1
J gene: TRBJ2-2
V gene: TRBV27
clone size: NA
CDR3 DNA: TGTGCCAGCAGTTTAAACATCAGGGGGTACGGGGAGCTGTTTTTT
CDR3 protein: CASSLNIRGYGELFF

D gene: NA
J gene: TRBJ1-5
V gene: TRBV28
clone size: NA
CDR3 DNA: TGTGCCACCACCGGGGGGGCCGCTAGCAATCAGCCCCAGCATTTT
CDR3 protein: CATTGGAASNQPQHF

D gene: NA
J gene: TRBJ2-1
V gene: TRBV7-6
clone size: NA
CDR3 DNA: TGTGCCAGCAGCTTAGAAGCCCTGATCGATGAGCAGTTCTTC
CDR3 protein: CASSLEALIDEQFF

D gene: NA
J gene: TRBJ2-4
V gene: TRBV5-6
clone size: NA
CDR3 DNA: TGTGCCAGCAGACAACAGGGAGCCAAAAACATTCAGTACTTC
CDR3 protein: CASRQQGAKNIQYF

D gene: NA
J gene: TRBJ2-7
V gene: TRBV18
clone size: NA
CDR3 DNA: TGTGCCAGCTCACCAGGGACACAATACGAGCAGTACTTC
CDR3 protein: CASSPGTQYEQYF

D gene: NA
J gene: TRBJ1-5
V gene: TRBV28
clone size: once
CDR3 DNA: TGTGCCAGCACCCTAAGGGGACAGCCCCAGCATTTT
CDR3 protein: CASTLRGQPQHF

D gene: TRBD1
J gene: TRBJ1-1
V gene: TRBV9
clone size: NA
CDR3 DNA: TGTGCCAGCACCCCTCCGGGACAGGGAGCAGTAAGAGCTGAAGCTTTCTTT
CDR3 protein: CASTPPGQGAVRAEAFF

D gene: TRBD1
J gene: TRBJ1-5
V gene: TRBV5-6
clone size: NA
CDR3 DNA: TGTGCCAGCAGTTACGCAGGGGGCGGGAGCAATCAGCCCCAGCATTTT
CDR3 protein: CASSYAGGGSNQPQHF

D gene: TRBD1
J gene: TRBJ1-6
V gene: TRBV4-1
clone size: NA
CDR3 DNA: TGCGCCAGCAGCCCCGTGGTGGACAGGGTTGATTCACCCCTCCACTTT
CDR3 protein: CASSPVVDRVDSPLHF

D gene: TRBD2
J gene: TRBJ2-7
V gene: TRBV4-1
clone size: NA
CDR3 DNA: TGCGCCAGCAGCCAAGGGGGACTAGCGGGTCACTACGAGCAGTACTTC
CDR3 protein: CASSQGGLAGHYEQYF

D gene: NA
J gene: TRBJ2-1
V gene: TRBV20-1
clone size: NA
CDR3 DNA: TGCAGTCGGTCGTCCTACAATGAGCAGTTCTTC
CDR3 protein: CSRSSYNEQFF

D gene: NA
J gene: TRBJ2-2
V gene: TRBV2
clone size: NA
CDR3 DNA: TGTGCCAGCACCGAGGAGTACACCGGGGAGCTGTTTTTT
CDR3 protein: CASTEEYTGELFF

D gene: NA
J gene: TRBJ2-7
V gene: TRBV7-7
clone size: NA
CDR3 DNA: TGTGCCAGCAGCTTAGGGGGACTGAACGAGCAGTACTTC
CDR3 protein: CASSLGGLNEQYF

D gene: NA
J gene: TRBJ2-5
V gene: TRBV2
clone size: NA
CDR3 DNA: TGTGCCTGCATAGGAGGCGAAGGGAGGCTCGGTTGGACCCAGTACTTC
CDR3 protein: CACIGGEGRLGWTQYF

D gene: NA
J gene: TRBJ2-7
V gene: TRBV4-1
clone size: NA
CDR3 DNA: TGCGCCAGCAGCCAAACAGGGTCTCGCTACGAGCAGTACTTC
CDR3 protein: CASSQTGSRYEQYF

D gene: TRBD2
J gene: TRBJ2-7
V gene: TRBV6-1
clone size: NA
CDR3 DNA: TGTGCCAGCAGTGATGAGCGGGAGGCCCTCTACGAGCAGTACTTC
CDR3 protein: CASSDEREALYEQYF

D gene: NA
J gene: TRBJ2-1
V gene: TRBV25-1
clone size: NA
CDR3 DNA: TGTGCCAGCAGCCGAAGGGGGACCTACAATGAGCAGTTCTTC
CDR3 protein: CASSRRGTYNEQFF

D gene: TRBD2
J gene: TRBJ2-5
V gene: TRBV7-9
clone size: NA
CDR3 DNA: TGTGCCAGCGGAGCGGGGGTTACCCAAGAGACCCAGTACTTC
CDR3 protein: CASGAGVTQETQYF

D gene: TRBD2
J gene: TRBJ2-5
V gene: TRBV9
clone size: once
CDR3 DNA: TGTGCCAGCAGCGCCTTGGAGGGACTAGCGGGAGGGGAGACCCAGTACTTC
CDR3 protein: CASSALEGLAGGETQYF

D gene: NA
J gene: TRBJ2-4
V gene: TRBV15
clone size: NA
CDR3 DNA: TGTGCCACCAGCCTAGACTCGGCGGGCATTCAGTACTTC
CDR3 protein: CATSLDSAGIQYF

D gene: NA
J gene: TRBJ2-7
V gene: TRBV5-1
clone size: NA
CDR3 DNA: TGCGCCAGCAGCTTGGCTCCCAGCTACGAGCAGTACTTC
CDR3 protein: CASSLAPSYEQYF

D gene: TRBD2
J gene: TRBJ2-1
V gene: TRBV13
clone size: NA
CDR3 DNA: TGTGCCAGCAGCCAAAACACCGGGACTAGCGGGAGCAATGAGCAGTTCTTC
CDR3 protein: CASSQNTGTSGSNEQFF

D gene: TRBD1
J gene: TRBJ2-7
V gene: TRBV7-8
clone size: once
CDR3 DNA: TGTGCCAGCAGCTTAGGGGACAGGGTCTACGAGCAGTACTTC
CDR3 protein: CASSLGDRVYEQYF

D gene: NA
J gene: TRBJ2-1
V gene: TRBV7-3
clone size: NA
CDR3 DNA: TGTGCCAGCAGCTTAAGTAGTGGACCCGGGTGGGGCCCGAACAATGAGCAGTTCTTC
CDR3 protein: CASSLSSGPGWGPNNEQFF

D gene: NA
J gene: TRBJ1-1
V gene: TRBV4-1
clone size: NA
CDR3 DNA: TGCGCCAGCAGCCAAGATCGGAGCAGGGCCGCTTTCTTT
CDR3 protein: CASSQDRSRAAFF

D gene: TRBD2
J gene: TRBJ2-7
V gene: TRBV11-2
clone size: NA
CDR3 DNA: TGTGCCAGCAGCCGAGGGACTAGCGGGCGCTACGAGCAGTACTTC
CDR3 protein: CASSRGTSGRYEQYF

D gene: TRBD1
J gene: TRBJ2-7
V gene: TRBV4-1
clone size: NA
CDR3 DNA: TGCGCCAGCAGCCAAGCCTGGACAGGAGATTACGAGCAGTACTTC
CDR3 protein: CASSQAWTGDYEQYF

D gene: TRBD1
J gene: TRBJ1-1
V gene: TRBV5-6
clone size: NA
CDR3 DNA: TGTGCCAGCAGCCTCAAACAGGGGGCTTTCACTGAAGCTTTCTTT
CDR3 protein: CASSLKQGAFTEAFF

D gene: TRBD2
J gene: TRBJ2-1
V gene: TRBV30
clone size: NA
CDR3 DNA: TGTGCCTGGAGTCAGGGAGGGAGCCTAAATGAGCAGTTCTTC
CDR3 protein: CAWSQGGSLNEQFF

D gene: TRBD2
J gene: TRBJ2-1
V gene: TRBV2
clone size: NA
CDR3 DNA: TGTGCCGGTGGAGAGGGACTAGCGATTTACAATGAGCAGTTCTTC
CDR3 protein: CAGGEGLAIYNEQFF

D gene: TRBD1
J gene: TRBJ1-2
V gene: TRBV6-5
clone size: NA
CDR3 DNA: TGTGCCAGCAGTAGGACAGGGGCCGGGAGCTATGGCTACACCTTC
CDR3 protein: CASSRTGAGSYGYTF

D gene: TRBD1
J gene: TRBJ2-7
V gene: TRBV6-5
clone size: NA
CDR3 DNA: TGTGCCACCCGGGGACAGGGACACTACGAGCAGTACTTC
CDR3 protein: CATRGQGHYEQYF

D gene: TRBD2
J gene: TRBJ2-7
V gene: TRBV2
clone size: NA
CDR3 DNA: TGTGCCAGCGCCGGGACTAGCGGGGGGATAACTTACGAGCAGTACTTC
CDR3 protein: CASAGTSGGITYEQYF

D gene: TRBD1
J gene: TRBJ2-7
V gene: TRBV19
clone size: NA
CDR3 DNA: TGTGCCAGTAGCCCCGGGACAGGGTTCGAGCAGTACTTC
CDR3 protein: CASSPGTGFEQYF

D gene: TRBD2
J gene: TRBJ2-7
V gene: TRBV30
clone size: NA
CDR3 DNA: TGTGCCTGGGCAGGGGCGGGAGGGCAGTACTTC
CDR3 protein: CAWAGAGGQYF

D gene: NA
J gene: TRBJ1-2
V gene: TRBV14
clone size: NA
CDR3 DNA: TGTGCCAGCAGCCAGCGGGGTAGCGTCGGCTATGGCTACACCTTC
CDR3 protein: CASSQRGSVGYGYTF

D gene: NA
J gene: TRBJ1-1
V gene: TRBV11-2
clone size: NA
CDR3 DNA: TGTGCCAGCAGCCCCGGGGGGCTGGATGGGAACACTGAAGCTTTCTTT
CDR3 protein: CASSPGGLDGNTEAFF

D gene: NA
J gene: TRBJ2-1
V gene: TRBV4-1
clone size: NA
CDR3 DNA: TGCGCCAGCAGCCAAGATCCCCCACCAGTTTTCAATGAGCAGTTCTTC
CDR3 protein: CASSQDPPPVFNEQFF

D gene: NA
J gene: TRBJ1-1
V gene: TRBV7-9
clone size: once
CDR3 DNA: TGTGCCAGCAGCCGTGACACTGAAGCTTTCTTT
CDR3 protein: CASSRDTEAFF

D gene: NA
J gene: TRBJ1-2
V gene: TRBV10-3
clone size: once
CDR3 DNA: TGTGCCATCAATGATTGGACAGTGTATGGTGGCTACACCTTC
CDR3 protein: CAINDWTVYGGYTF

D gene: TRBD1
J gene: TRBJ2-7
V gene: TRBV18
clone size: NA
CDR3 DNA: TGTGCCAGCTCACCACCGATGGGACAGGGAAACGAGCAGTACTTC
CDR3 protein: CASSPPMGQGNEQYF

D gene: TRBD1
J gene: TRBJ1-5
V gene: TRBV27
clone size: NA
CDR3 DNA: TGTGCCAGCAGTTTATCGGGGACAGGGAACAGCAATCAGCCCCAGCATTTT
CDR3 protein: CASSLSGTGNSNQPQHF

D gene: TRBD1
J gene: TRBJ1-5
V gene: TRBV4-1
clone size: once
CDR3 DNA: TGCGCCAGCAGCGGACGACAGGGGGCTCAGCCCCAGCATTTT
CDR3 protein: CASSGRQGAQPQHF

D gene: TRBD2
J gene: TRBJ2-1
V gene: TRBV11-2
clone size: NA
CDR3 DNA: TGTGCCAGCAGCTTAGACGTAGCGGGAGGGTACAATGAGCAGTTCTTC
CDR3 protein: CASSLDVAGGYNEQFF

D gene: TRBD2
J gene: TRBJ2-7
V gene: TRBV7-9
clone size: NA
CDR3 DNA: TGTGCCAGCAGCCTAGCGGGAGTGGGCTACGAGCAGTACTTC
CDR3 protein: CASSLAGVGYEQYF

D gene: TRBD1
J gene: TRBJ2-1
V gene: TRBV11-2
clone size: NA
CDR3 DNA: TGTGCCAGCAGCTTCAGGACAGGGGGATCCTACAATGAGCAGTTCTTC
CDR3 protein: CASSFRTGGSYNEQFF

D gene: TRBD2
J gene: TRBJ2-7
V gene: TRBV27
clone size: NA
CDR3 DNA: TGTGCCAGCAGTTTATTACCGCCTAGCGGGACCTACGAGCAGTACTTC
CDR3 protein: CASSLLPPSGTYEQYF

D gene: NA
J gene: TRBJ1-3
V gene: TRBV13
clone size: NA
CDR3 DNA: TGTGCCAGCAGCTTACGGGCGGGGACGTACTCTGGAAACACCATATATTTT
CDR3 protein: CASSLRAGTYSGNTIYF

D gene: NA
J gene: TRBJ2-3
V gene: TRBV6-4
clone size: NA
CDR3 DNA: TGTGCCAGCAGTGACTCGGCCCGGGGAGATACGCAGTATTTT
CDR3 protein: CASSDSARGDTQYF